This T cell receptor beta chain was profiled in a study of cytomegalovirus exposure and HLA in healthy donors. 60 Vbeta and 13 Jbeta primers were used in PCR. Assay used: immunoSEQ multiplex PCR; TCRdb lists only in-frame clones, some missing. Of 85,000 to 130,000 clones in the sample, nearly 80% were seen once. The V and J ends lost 6 bases and 3 bases, in that order; junction bases with no gene match: 9. The CDR3 loop spans 15 amino acids. Germline V lookup: CDR1 MNHNY, CDR2 SVGAGI (reference sequence). Sequenced: PBMCs. The TCR was taken from a man in his 60s in good health and CMV-seropositive. V and J are TRBV6-6 and TRBJ2-7, with 9 positions matching TRBD1. CDR3: CASSPWTGADYEQYF. The DNA of the CDR3 is TGTGCCAGCAGCCCGTGGACAGGGGCCGACTACGAGCAGTACTTC.